A single sample gave rise to the 31 T cell receptor beta chains below, sequenced in a study of blood T cell repertoires in COVID-19. Measured with immunoSEQ multiplex PCR; TCRdb has only the in-frame clones, and not every one. The sample has a few hundred thousand clones, 85% seen once. The sample taken for sequencing was PBMCs or T cells enriched from blood (not recorded which). The receptor set was obtained from a middle-aged man who had recovered from COVID-19.

This clone was counted between two and nine times. V and J are TRBV24-1 and TRBJ1-5; D remains ambiguous. Germline assignment: CDR1 KGHDR and CDR2 SFDVKD. This CDR3 has 16 amino acids. Deletions cut 3 bases from V and 4 bases from J, with 15 bases between. CDR3 in amino acids: CATSDPGTGGNQPQHF. CDR3 DNA: TGTGCCACCAGTGATCCGGGAACCGGAGGAAATCAGCCCCAGCATTTT.

The V gene is TRBV28, the J gene TRBJ1-1, with 8 bases identical to TRBD1. Unmatched junction bases numbered 4, after V lost 7 bases and J lost 0 bases. The CDR3 covers 14 residues. Germline loops: CDR1 MDHEN, CDR2 SYDVKM. CDR3 protein: CASIQGGMNTEAFF. In nucleotides, the CDR3 is TGTGCCAGCATACAGGGGGGGATGAACACTGAAGCTTTCTTT.

This clone has only a few counts. The V call is TRBV9, the J call TRBJ2-7, with a tentative D call TRBD1 (5 bases). Germline V lookup: CDR1 SGDLS, CDR2 YYNGEE. This CDR3 is built from 11 residues. V lost 4 bases, J lost 8 bases, and 10 bases lay in between. The CDR3 region has the DNA TGTGCCAGCAGCAAATCAGGGAAGCAGTACTTC. Its protein is CASSKSGKQYF.

The chain carries TRBV6-6 and TRBJ2-1, with 8 bases aligning to TRBD2. The J segment lost 5 bases and the V segment lost 7 bases, leaving 10 bases of the junction unmatched. CDR1 is MNHNY, CDR2 SVGAGI, per germline (reference sequence). This CDR3 is built from 15 residues. This CDR3 reads CASTPGGIVNNEQFF. CDR3 coding DNA: TGTGCCAGCACACCGGGAGGGATAGTAAACAATGAGCAGTTCTTC.

The chain joins TRBV7-3 to TRBJ2-7, with 10 bases that match TRBD2. V lost 5 bases to trimming and J lost 7 bases; unmatched junction nucleotides: 11. Germline V gene data show CDR1 as SGHTA and CDR2 as FQGTGA. CDR3 size: 15 residues. CDR3 residues: CASSNSGRPFKEQYF. Written as DNA, the CDR3 is TGTGCCAGCAGCAATAGCGGGAGGCCCTTTAAGGAGCAGTACTTC.

V usage is TRBV19 and J usage is TRBJ1-5; no clear D. The V end was cut by 4 bases, the J end by 5 bases, with 9 bases between. The V gene's germline CDR1 is LNHDA and CDR2 SQIVND (reference sequence). The CDR3 is made up of 13 amino acids. CDR3 coding DNA: TGTGCCAGTAGTAAGTATAGAGATCAGCCCCAGCATTTT. Its translation is CASSKYRDQPQHF.

This rearrangement joins TRBV28 to TRBJ2-5; TRBD2 matches at 9 bases. Trimming cost V 6 bases and J 4 bases; bases outside gene matches: 6. The germline gives CDR1 MDHEN, CDR2 SYDVKM. The CDR3 length is 14 residues. For the CDR3, the DNA is TGTGCCAGCAGATCCGGGACTAGCACAGAGACCCAGTACTTC. It translates to CASRSGTSTETQYF.

The chain carries TRBV5-1 and TRBJ1-2, with D possibly being TRBD1 (6 bases). The CDR3 consists of 13 residues. CDR1 is SGHRS, CDR2 YFSETQ, per germline. Trimming cost V 2 bases and J 6 bases, with 11 bases left between them. DNA of the CDR3: TGCGCCAGCAGCTTTGGGGAGGGGGATGGCTACACCTTC. Protein sequence: CASSFGEGDGYTF. The variable domain in full, completed from reference TRBV5-1 and TRBJ1-2, reads KAGVTQTPRYLIKTRGQQVTLSCSPISGHRSVSWYQQTPGQGLQFLFEYFSETQRNKGNFPGRFSGRQFSNSRSEMNVSTLELGDSALYLCASSFGEGDGYTFGSGTRLTVV.

This rearrangement joins TRBV2 to TRBJ1-5; tentative D call: TRBD1 (5 bases). This CDR3 comprises 14 residues. The V and J ends lost 7 bases and 3 bases respectively, with 13 bases between them. Germline V gene data show CDR1 as SNHLY and CDR2 as FYNNEI. CDR3 DNA sequence: TGTGCCAGCAAGCTCGGCGGGACCAATCAGCCCCAGCATTTT. Translated, it gives CASKLGGTNQPQHF.

The genes are TRBV5-1 and TRBJ1-1; D is ambiguous. The V end was cut by 3 bases, the J end by 1 base, with 16 bases between. Germline CDR1 reads SGHRS; CDR2 reads YFSETQ. The CDR3 spans 16 residues. CDR3 in DNA: TGCGCCAGCAGCTCGCCGTATGAGCGGTCGAACACTGAAGCTTTCTTT. This codes for CASSSPYERSNTEAFF.

The chain employs TRBV4-1 and TRBJ2-7; D unresolved. This CDR3 comprises 13 residues. Germline values: CDR1 MGHRA, CDR2 YSYEKL. Between the trimmed V and J ends, which lost 4 bases and 4 bases, there was a span of 11 bases. In nucleotides, the CDR3 is TGCGCCAGCAGCCTTATGCAGGAATACGAGCAGTACTTC. This translates into CASSLMQEYEQYF.

The chain uses TRBV29-1 and TRBJ1-1; tentatively, D is TRBD1 (6 bases). The length of the CDR3 is 14 residues. Germline V gene data show CDR1 as SQVTM and CDR2 as ANQGSEA. Trimming removed 7 bases from V and 1 base from J, with 16 bases in between. For the CDR3, the DNA is TGCAGCGGGACCCGACAGGTTACGAACACTGAAGCTTTCTTT. This encodes CSGTRQVTNTEAFF.

This clone has only one observation. The V call is TRBV30, the J call TRBJ2-3; D unclear. Germline assignment: CDR1 GTSNPN and CDR2 SVGIG (reference sequence). CDR3 length: 13 residues. Trimming removed 3 bases from V and 1 base from J, with 8 bases in between. For the CDR3, the DNA is TGTGCCTGGAGGTGGCATCGCACAGATACGCAGTATTTT. It codes for CAWRWHRTDTQYF.

V and J are TRBV14 and TRBJ2-3; D may be TRBD2 (5 bases). From germline, CDR1 is SGHDN and CDR2 FVKESK. V lost 4 bases and J 1 base, leaving 12 bases between the germline ends. The length of the CDR3 is 15 residues. CDR3 sequence reads: CASSRDRGRTDTQYF. CDR3 nucleotide sequence: TGTGCCAGCAGCCGAGACCGAGGGCGCACAGATACGCAGTATTTT.

This clone appeared once. The gene calls are TRBV19 and TRBJ1-5; no reliable D call. V dropped 5 bases and J dropped 4 bases, with 18 bases sitting between them. The CDR3 is made up of 16 amino acids. Germline loops: CDR1 LNHDA, CDR2 SQIVND (reference sequence). This chain's CDR3 is CASSFISGARNQPQHF. CDR3 nucleotides: TGTGCCAGTAGTTTCATCAGTGGAGCGCGAAATCAGCCCCAGCATTTT.

This chain joins TRBV5-1 and TRBJ1-4, with a weak D call TRBD1 (5 bases). Trimming stripped 2 bases from V and 6 bases from J, with 11 bases between. This CDR3 has 14 residues. Germline CDR1 is SGHRS and CDR2 is YFSETQ. The CDR3 is CASSFDRPYEKLFF. DNA for the CDR3: TGCGCCAGCAGCTTCGACAGACCCTATGAAAAACTGTTTTTT.

The chain couples TRBV10-3 to TRBJ2-1, with D perhaps TRBD1 (6 bases). The CDR3 extends over 13 amino acids. Trimming removed 5 bases from V and 9 bases from J, with 14 bases in between. Germline V CDR1 and CDR2: ENHRY, SYGVKD. The CDR3 sequence is CAISPGQESEQFF. The DNA of the CDR3 is TGTGCCATCAGTCCGGGACAAGAATCTGAGCAGTTCTTC.

The chain carries TRBV9 and TRBJ2-3, with D perhaps matching TRBD1 (7 bases). The ends were cut back, 3 bases at V and 6 bases at J, with 17 bases in the middle. CDR3 length: 15 amino acids. In germline, CDR1 is SGDLS, CDR2 YYNGEE. This CDR3 is CASSASGGGLDTQYF. Written as DNA, the CDR3 is TGTGCCAGCAGCGCGTCAGGGGGAGGTTTGGATACGCAGTATTTT.

V gene TRBV5-6 combines with J gene TRBJ1-5, with TRBD1 matching over 9 bases. With 2 bases clipped from V and 9 bases from J, the junction kept 21 bases outside the gene matches. The CDR3 has 19 residues. The germline V gene has CDR1 SGHDT and CDR2 YYEEEE. In DNA, the CDR3 is TGTGCCAGCAGCTTACCAGACCGGGACAGGGCCCCCCAGCAATGGCCCCAGCATTTT. It is translated as CASSLPDRDRAPQQWPQHF.

This chain connects TRBV7-8 to TRBJ2-2; a possible D gene is TRBD1 (5 bases). The CDR3 sequence is 16 residues long. Trimming cost V 1 base and J 2 bases, with 11 bases left between them. Germline CDR1 and CDR2: SGHVS and FQNEAQ. DNA for the CDR3: TGTGCCAGCAGCTTAGAGAGGACACTCAACACCGGGGAGCTGTTTTTT. As protein: CASSLERTLNTGELFF.

The rearrangement joins TRBV3-1 (or the pseudogene TRBV3-2) to TRBJ2-7; no clear D gene. CDR1 and CDR2 (germline): LGHDT, YNNKEL (reference sequence). The V end lost 1 base, the J end lost 3 bases, and 7 bases lay between the germline ends. The CDR3 contains 13 residues. CDR3 loop: CASSQARLYEQYF. In DNA form, the CDR3 reads TGTGCCAGCAGCCAAGCTAGACTCTACGAGCAGTACTTC.

This sequence joins TRBV28 and TRBJ1-4; a possible D gene is TRBD1 (5 bases). Germline V gene sequence: CDR1 MDHEN, CDR2 SYDVKM. V lost 2 bases and J 0 bases, leaving 13 bases between the germline ends. The CDR3 has 17 amino acids. CDR3 protein: CASSLMKGAATNEKLFF. In DNA, the CDR3 is TGTGCCAGCAGTTTAATGAAAGGGGCTGCAACTAATGAAAAACTGTTTTTT.

This chain connects TRBV4-1 to TRBJ2-1, with TRBD2 identical over 11 bases. In germline, CDR1 is MGHRA, CDR2 YSYEKL. CDR3 length: 16 residues. Trimming at V came to 1 base and at J to 2 bases, leaving 1 base not matched to a gene. The CDR3 bases are TGCGCCAGCAGCCAAGTGGGACTAGCGGCCTACAATGAGCAGTTCTTC. It specifies CASSQVGLAAYNEQFF.

This rearrangement joins TRBV5-1 to TRBJ1-2; 7 nucleotides align to TRBD1. Germline V gene sequence: CDR1 SGHRS, CDR2 YFSETQ. The CDR3 has 14 amino acids. After removal of 4 bases from V and 10 bases from J, the junction contained 13 bases not matched to a gene. The CDR3 nucleotides are TGCGCCAGCAGCCTGAGTCCGGGACAGTCCGTCTACACCTTC. It encodes CASSLSPGQSVYTF.

This chain links TRBV5-5 with TRBJ1-5; the match to TRBD1 covers 9 bases. The germline V gene has CDR1 SGHKS and CDR2 YYEKEE (reference sequence). This CDR3 has 14 residues. V shed 5 bases and J 9 bases; nucleotides not matched to a gene: 9. CDR3 region: CASSPGTGIGPQHF. The CDR3 DNA follows: TGTGCCAGCAGTCCCGGGACAGGGATCGGGCCCCAGCATTTT.

The chain uses TRBV6-5 and TRBJ1-1; D may be TRBD1 (5 bases). V lost 1 base to trimming and J lost 1 base, with 10 bases between them. The CDR3 loop spans 15 amino acids. CDR1 and CDR2 from the germline V gene are MNHEY and SVGAGI. The CDR3 region is CASSYWGEGNTEAFF. The CDR3, as DNA: TGTGCCAGCAGTTACTGGGGGGAGGGGAACACTGAAGCTTTCTTT.

Comment on this clone: The junction differs from germline at one of its ends, possibly a read error. The chain employs TRBV19 and TRBJ2-7; D call uncertain. The germline gives CDR1 LNHDA, CDR2 SQIVND (reference sequence). The CDR3 loop spans 11 amino acids. This CDR3 is CASSGGAKHSF. In DNA form, the CDR3 reads TGTGCCAGTAGTGGCGGCGCTAAACATTCCTTC.

The genes are TRBV5-5 and TRBJ1-1; TRBD1 aligns across 8 bases. Germline CDR1 and CDR2: SGHKS and YYEKEE (reference sequence). This CDR3 has 15 residues. The V and J ends lost 4 bases and 6 bases, in that order; junction bases with no gene match: 11. The CDR3 sequence is CASSRTLQQGAEAFF. The CDR3 DNA sequence: TGTGCCAGCAGCCGAACGCTGCAACAGGGGGCTGAAGCTTTCTTT.

The chain carries TRBV7-8 and TRBJ2-7; 9 bases fit TRBD1. The V gene end was trimmed by 3 bases and the J gene end by 4 bases; junction bases not matched to a gene: 4. This CDR3 comprises 14 residues. Per the germline V gene, CDR1 is SGHVS and CDR2 is FQNEAQ. CDR3 amino acids: CASSFRDRAYEQYF. DNA of the CDR3: TGTGCCAGCAGCTTCCGGGACAGGGCTTACGAGCAGTACTTC.

The chain combines TRBV28 with TRBJ2-7; D perhaps matches TRBD2 (6 bases). Trimming pared 7 bases from V and 3 bases from J, leaving 28 bases between. CDR3 size: 18 residues. Germline V gene sequence: CDR1 MDHEN, CDR2 SYDVKM. The CDR3 coding sequence is TGTGCCAGCAATGATTTTCTTCTCCGGGACTTCCACGACTACGAGCAGTACTTC. Translation: CASNDFLLRDFHDYEQYF. Based on the CDR3 plus reference TRBV28 and TRBJ2-7, the full variable domain is DVKVTQSSRYLVKRTGEKVFLECVQDMDHENMFWYRQDPGLGLRLIYFSYDVKMKEKGDIPEGYSVSREKKERFSLILESASTNQTSMYLCASNDFLLRDFHDYEQYFGPGTRLTVT.

In its sample, this clone was seen a few times. This chain uses TRBV25-1 with TRBJ2-7, with a tentative D call TRBD1 (6 bases). CDR1 MGHDK and CDR2 SYGVNS come from the germline V gene. The CDR3 is made up of 14 amino acids. Trimming cost V 5 bases and J 0 bases, with 11 bases left between them. The CDR3, as DNA: TGTGCCAGCAGTACGGACAGTGGCTCCTACGAGCAGTACTTC. Translation: CASSTDSGSYEQYF.